Following are 28 T cell receptor beta chains from one sample sequenced in a study of shared clonotypes between healthy human individuals. The protocol was immunoSEQ multiplex PCR, while the TCRdb copy is restricted to in-frame clones and leaves out a portion. The sample yields roughly 2.5 million clones, around nine tenths seen once. The sample taken for sequencing was naive CD4+ T cells sorted from blood. Subset reported: CD45RA+ positively selected. These receptors came from a young man in good health.

This chain connects TRBV7-2 to TRBJ2-7, with TRBD2 identical over 8 bases. After removal of 4 bases from V and 2 bases from J, the junction contained 10 bases not matched to a gene. The CDR3 extends over 16 amino acids. Germline V gene lookup returns CDR1 SGHTA and CDR2 FQGNSA. CDR3 in amino acids: CASSSLRDSGTYEQYF. CDR3 nucleotide sequence: TGTGCCAGCAGCTCTTTGCGAGATAGCGGGACCTACGAGCAGTACTTC.

The rearrangement uses TRBV15 and TRBJ2-7, with 9 nucleotides matching TRBD2. This CDR3 region has 16 residues. Germline CDR1 reads LNHNV; CDR2 reads YYDKDF (reference sequence). V dropped 1 base and J dropped 3; count of bases not matched to a gene: 7. Here the CDR3 DNA reads TGTGCCACCAGCAGAGGCACGGGACTAGCACTCTACGAGCAGTACTTC. It yields the protein CATSRGTGLALYEQYF.

The chain recombines TRBV6-1 with TRBJ2-2; 10 bases are shared with TRBD1. The V gene end was trimmed by 9 bases and the J gene end by 6 bases; junction bases not matched to a gene: 7. CDR3 size: 14 residues. The V gene's germline CDR1 is MNHNS and CDR2 SASEGT. The DNA for the CDR3 is TGTGCCAGTCAGGGACAGGGGCCACCCGGGGAGCTGTTTTTT. As protein: CASQGQGPPGELFF.

The CDR3 is CSVEGVSLLTFSTDTQYF. CDR3 DNA: TGCAGCGTTGAAGGGGTTTCCCTCCTCACCTTTAGCACAGATACGCAGTATTTT. V gene TRBV29-1 combines with J gene TRBJ2-3; the D is unclear. CDR3 length equals 18 residues. Trimming cost V 1 base and J 0 bases, with 20 bases left between them. Germline V gene data show CDR1 as SQVTM and CDR2 as ANQGSEA.

The V call is TRBV2, the J call TRBJ1-5, with D tentatively TRBD1 (5 bases). Germline assignment: CDR1 SNHLY and CDR2 FYNNEI. V lost 3 bases and J 3 bases, leaving 9 bases between the germline ends. The CDR3 runs to 14 residues. CDR3 in DNA: TGTGCCAGCAGTGAGGGGGGAGACAATCAGCCCCAGCATTTT. Protein: CASSEGGDNQPQHF.

This clone was picked up a small number of times. Distinct nucleotide sequences in the sample also encode this CDR3. CDR3 amino acids: CASRRNTEAFF. CDR3 DNA: TGTGCCAGCAGGCGGAACACTGAAGCTTTCTTT. The V gene is TRBV6-5, the J gene TRBJ1-1, with no clear D. CDR1 is MNHEY, CDR2 SVGAGI, per germline. Trimming removed 6 bases at V and 1 base at J, with 3 bases between. CDR3 length: 11 residues.

The table lists this clone with a count of one. Other DNA sequences in the sample encode the same CDR3. The CDR3 DNA reads TGTGCCAGCAGACAGGGTCCCTACGAGCAGTACTTC. This translates into CASRQGPYEQYF. The chain employs TRBV6-5 and TRBJ2-7, with D perhaps TRBD1 (6 bases). The V end was cut by 6 bases, the J end by 2 bases, with 8 bases between. This CDR3 contains 12 residues. Germline-derived CDR1 and CDR2 are MNHEY and SVGAGI.

The chain links TRBV5-6 to TRBJ2-4; 9 positions match TRBD1. The CDR3 is 17 residues long. After removal of 1 base from V and 2 bases from J, the junction contained 7 bases not matched to a gene. The germline V gene has CDR1 SGHDT and CDR2 YYEEEE. CDR3 amino acids: CASSLFWTGDSKNIQYF. CDR3 nucleotide sequence: TGTGCCAGCAGCTTGTTCTGGACAGGGGATTCCAAAAACATTCAGTACTTC.

The V gene is TRBV11-2, the J gene TRBJ2-3; perhaps D is TRBD1 or TRBD2 (5 bases each). Trimming shortened V by 5 bases and J by 0 bases, and 12 bases separated the two germline ends. The CDR3 covers 15 residues. Germline loops: CDR1 SGHAT, CDR2 FQNNGV. The CDR3 spells CASSRDGSSTDTQYF. The CDR3 nucleotides read TGTGCCAGCAGCCGGGACGGGTCTAGCACAGATACGCAGTATTTT.

This clone appeared a single time. V gene TRBV10-2 combines with J gene TRBJ2-7; 7 nucleotides match TRBD1. Germline lookup yields CDR1 WSHSY and CDR2 SAAADI. The CDR3 runs 12 residues. V trimming: 4 bases; J trimming: 7 bases; junction bases outside the gene matches: 4. For the CDR3, the DNA is TGCGCCAGCAGTGCCCCGGGACAGGAGCAGTACTTC. Encoded protein: CASSAPGQEQYF.

This clone was found once. The chain couples TRBV6-1 to TRBJ2-1; D might be TRBD1 or TRBD2, each matching 5 bases. The CDR3 loop spans 18 amino acids. Germline V gene data show CDR1 as MNHNS and CDR2 as SASEGT. The V end lost 2 bases, the J end lost 0 bases, and 17 bases lay between the germline ends. The CDR3 region has the DNA TGTGCCAGCAGTGAATATATCGGGACGGCAAGCTCCTACAATGAGCAGTTCTTC. This encodes CASSEYIGTASSYNEQFF.

The J gene is TRBJ2-1, the V gene TRBV18, with D possibly being TRBD1 (6 bases). The CDR3 totals 16 residues. V gave up 8 bases and J gave up 0 bases, with 17 bases separating them. Germline-derived CDR1 and CDR2 are KGHSH and LQKENI. The DNA for the CDR3 is TGTGCCAGCAACCAGGAAAGGACAGCCTCCTACAATGAGCAGTTCTTC. It translates to CASNQERTASYNEQFF.

Regarding this clone: Other nucleotide sequences from this sample produce the same CDR3. The V call is TRBV30, the J call TRBJ1-5; D perhaps matches TRBD1 (5 bases). Germline V gene lookup returns CDR1 GTSNPN and CDR2 SVGIG (reference sequence). CDR3 size: 14 residues. V lost 1 base and J lost 0, with 7 bases in between. DNA for the CDR3: TGTGCCTGGAGTGGGGGGAATAGCAATCAGCCCCAGCATTTT. It encodes CAWSGGNSNQPQHF.

The chain employs TRBV6-1 and TRBJ2-7; D is uncertain. V lost 3 bases and J 0 bases, leaving 12 bases between the germline ends. The CDR3 spans 15 residues. CDR1 and CDR2 from the germline V gene are MNHNS and SASEGT. The CDR3 sequence is CASSEMVGISYEQYF. The CDR3 nucleotides are TGTGCCAGCAGTGAGATGGTGGGGATCTCCTACGAGCAGTACTTC.

The chain combines TRBV7-2 with TRBJ1-2; D might be TRBD1 (5 bases). Germline lookup yields CDR1 SGHTA and CDR2 FQGNSA. CDR3 size: 17 residues. Trimming left V 1 base short and J 5 bases short, with 20 bases between. The CDR3 DNA is TGTGCCAGCAGCTTAGGAGCGGCGGAAGGGGAGATTTATGGCTACACCTTC. Protein: CASSLGAAEGEIYGYTF.

The chain joins TRBV6-5 to TRBJ1-2, with D unresolved. Looked up from germline, CDR1 is MNHEY and CDR2 is SVGAGI. The V end was cut by 2 bases, the J end by 1 base, with 5 bases between. The CDR3 extends over 13 amino acids. The CDR3 loop is CASSYGDNYGYTF. The CDR3 coding sequence is TGTGCCAGCAGTTACGGGGATAACTATGGCTACACCTTC.

V usage is TRBV4-3 and J usage is TRBJ2-7; 9 bases agree with TRBD2. CDR3 length: 16 amino acids. CDR1 and CDR2 (germline): LGHNA, YSLEER. Trimming cost V 0 bases and J 2 bases; bases outside gene matches: 5. CDR3 in DNA: TGCGCCAGCAGCCAAGAGGGTAGCGGGAGAACCTACGAGCAGTACTTC. Translated, it gives CASSQEGSGRTYEQYF.

This chain connects TRBV25-1 to TRBJ1-1; D ambiguous. The germline V gene has CDR1 MGHDK and CDR2 SYGVNS. V shed 6 bases and J shed 1 base, with 15 bases lying between them. The CDR3 consists of 15 residues. CDR3 in amino acids: CASRGTALKNTEAFF. Written as DNA, the CDR3 is TGTGCCAGCAGGGGCACAGCTCTAAAGAACACTGAAGCTTTCTTT.

J is TRBJ1-1 and V is TRBV30; a possible D gene is TRBD1 (5 bases). Trimming pared 0 bases from V and 6 bases from J, leaving 5 bases between. The V gene's germline CDR1 is GTSNPN and CDR2 SVGIG (reference sequence). The CDR3 spans 11 residues. CDR3 bases: TGTGCCTGGAGTGTAGGGGCTGAAGCTTTCTTT. Amino acids: CAWSVGAEAFF.

The chain has TRBV5-1 and TRBJ2-3; 7 nucleotides line up with TRBD1. With 4 bases clipped from V and 10 bases from J, the junction kept 9 bases outside the gene matches. The germline V gene has CDR1 SGHRS and CDR2 YFSETQ. The CDR3 loop spans 13 amino acids. The CDR3 is CASSLTGSVSQYF. The CDR3 DNA reads TGCGCCAGCAGCCTGACAGGGAGCGTCTCGCAGTATTTT.

A remark on this clone: This CDR3 is also generated by other DNA sequences in the sample. V usage is TRBV30 and J usage is TRBJ1-4, with 11 bases that match TRBD1. Germline loops: CDR1 GTSNPN, CDR2 SVGIG (reference sequence). The V and J ends lost 5 bases and 6 bases, in that order; junction bases with no gene match: 2. This CDR3 is 13 amino acids long. This chain's CDR3 is CAWSGQGDEKLFF. The CDR3 nucleotides read TGTGCCTGGTCGGGACAGGGGGATGAAAAACTGTTTTTT.

On this clone: Other DNA sequences from this sample encode an identical CDR3 as well. The V and J genes are TRBV5-5 and TRBJ2-7; D remains ambiguous. Germline CDR1 SGHKS, CDR2 YYEKEE (reference sequence). The CDR3 is 12 amino acids. With 0 bases removed from V and 2 bases from J, the gap between germline ends came to 3 bases. This chain's CDR3 is CASSLGAYEQYF. DNA for the CDR3: TGTGCCAGCAGCTTGGGAGCCTACGAGCAGTACTTC.

V and J are TRBV2 and TRBJ2-5; 8 nucleotides align to TRBD2. V lost 5 bases and J lost 4; bases outside the gene matches: 3. Germline V CDR1 and CDR2: SNHLY, FYNNEI. The CDR3 is made up of 13 amino acids. For the CDR3, the DNA is TGTGCCAGCAGTTCGGCGGGAGGAGAGACCCAGTACTTC. Protein: CASSSAGGETQYF.

This chain connects TRBV9 to TRBJ2-1, with D uncertain. Germline loops: CDR1 SGDLS, CDR2 YYNGEE. CDR3 length equals 11 residues. V shed 4 bases and J shed 8 bases, with 7 bases lying between them. The CDR3 nucleotides are TGTGCCAGCAGCCGAGCCGATGAGCAGTTCTTC. Its protein is CASSRADEQFF.

The chain has TRBV2 and TRBJ2-5; D is uncertain. Per germline, CDR1 SNHLY and CDR2 FYNNEI. This CDR3 region has 14 residues. V was trimmed by 7 bases and J by 5 bases, leaving 17 bases between them. This CDR3 is CASNVNAYGETQYF. The CDR3 region has the DNA TGTGCCAGCAATGTTAATGCGTATGGGGAGACCCAGTACTTC.

In DNA, the CDR3 is TGCAGCGCACAGGGCGAATACAGCTTCGGCTACACCTTC. It encodes CSAQGEYSFGYTF. The rearrangement links TRBV29-1 to TRBJ1-2, with D possibly being TRBD1 (6 bases). CDR1 is SQVTM and CDR2 is ANQGSEA in the germline V gene. V was trimmed by 7 bases and J by 8 bases, leaving 20 bases between them. This CDR3 has 13 amino acids.

This clone appeared a single time. V usage is TRBV7-2 and J usage is TRBJ2-5; perhaps TRBD1 as D (5 bases). The CDR3 spans 15 residues. V was cut by 6 bases and J by 1 base, with 15 bases left in between. Germline V gene data show CDR1 as SGHTA and CDR2 as FQGNSA. The CDR3 sequence is CASRQAWLLQETQYF. In DNA, the CDR3 is TGTGCCAGCAGACAGGCGTGGTTGCTCCAAGAGACCCAGTACTTC.

About this clone itself: The sample holds other DNA sequences that translate to the same CDR3. This chain joins TRBV5-1 and TRBJ2-3; D is unclear. The V and J ends lost 4 bases and 0 bases respectively, with 6 bases between them. CDR3 length: 13 amino acids. The V gene's germline CDR1 is SGHRS and CDR2 YFSETQ. CDR3 coding DNA: TGCGCCAGCAGCCTTACTAGCACAGATACGCAGTATTTT. It yields the protein CASSLTSTDTQYF.